This T cell receptor beta chain comes out of a study of cytomegalovirus exposure and HLA in healthy donors. Remarks on this clone: The antigen remains unidentified.

Study results and limitations: Rare sequences made up most TCRs, while some public TCRs were found in many donors. Researchers catalogued around 150 TCR beta chains as cytomegalovirus-associated.

Some clones are missing from TCRdb's copy, which holds only in-frame ones; the method was immunoSEQ multiplex PCR. The table has around 190,000 clones, about 81% seen once. The receptor's source is a woman in her 30s in good health and CMV-seronegative. Sequenced input: PBMCs.

Here the CDR3 reads CASSLDIRNTGELFF. In DNA form, the CDR3 reads TGTGCCAGCAGCTTGGACATAAGGAACACCGGGGAGCTGTTTTTT. The chain recombines TRBV5-6 with TRBJ2-2, with D unresolved. Germline lookup yields CDR1 SGHDT and CDR2 YYEEEE. Trimming cost V 0 bases and J 1 base, with 7 bases left between them. The CDR3 totals 15 residues.